This TCR beta chain was captured in a study of T cells after somatic rescue of genetic block. TCRdb's copy holds only in-frame clones and misses some; the assay was immunoSEQ multiplex PCR. The data contain 11,000 or so clones, approximately 72% of them seen just once; the ten biggest clones take up roughly 8%. Germline V lookup: CDR1 LGHNA, CDR2 YNFKEQ. CDR3 size: 16 residues. V was clipped by 1 base and J by 0 bases; unmatched bases: 5. Sequenced sample: peripheral blood mononuclear cells (PBMCs). This receptor was taken from a boy between 10 and 17 years old. The V call is TRBV4-2, the J call TRBJ1-2; 7 bases match TRBD1. The CDR3 spells CASSQAGTVANYGYTF. CDR3 coding DNA: TGTGCCAGCAGCCAAGCGGGGACAGTAGCTAACTATGGCTACACCTTC.